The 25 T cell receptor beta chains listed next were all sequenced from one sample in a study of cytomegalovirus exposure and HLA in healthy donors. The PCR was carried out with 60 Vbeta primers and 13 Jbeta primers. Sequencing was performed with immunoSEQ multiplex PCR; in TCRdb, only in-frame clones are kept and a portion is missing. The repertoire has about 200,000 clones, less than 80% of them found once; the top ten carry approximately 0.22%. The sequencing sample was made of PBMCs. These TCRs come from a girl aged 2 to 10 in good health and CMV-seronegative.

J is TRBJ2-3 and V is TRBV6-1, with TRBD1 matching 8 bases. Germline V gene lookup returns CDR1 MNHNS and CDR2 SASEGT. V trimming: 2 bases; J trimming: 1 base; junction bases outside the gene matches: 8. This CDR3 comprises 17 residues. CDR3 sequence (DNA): TGTGCCAGCAGTGAAACGACAGGGGTCCCTGGCACAGATACGCAGTATTTT. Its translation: CASSETTGVPGTDTQYF.

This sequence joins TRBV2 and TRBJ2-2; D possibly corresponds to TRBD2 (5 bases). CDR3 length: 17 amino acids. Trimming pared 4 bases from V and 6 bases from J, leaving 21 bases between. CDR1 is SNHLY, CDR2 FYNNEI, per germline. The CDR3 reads CASSAERWRTWSGELFF. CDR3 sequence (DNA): TGTGCCAGCAGTGCCGAAAGATGGAGGACCTGGTCCGGGGAGCTGTTTTTT.

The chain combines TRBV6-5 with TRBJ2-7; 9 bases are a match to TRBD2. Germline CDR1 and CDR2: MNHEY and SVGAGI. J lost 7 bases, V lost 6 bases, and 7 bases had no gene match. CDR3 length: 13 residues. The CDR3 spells CASSLAGAREQYF. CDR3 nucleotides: TGTGCCAGCAGCTTAGCGGGAGCAAGGGAGCAGTACTTC.

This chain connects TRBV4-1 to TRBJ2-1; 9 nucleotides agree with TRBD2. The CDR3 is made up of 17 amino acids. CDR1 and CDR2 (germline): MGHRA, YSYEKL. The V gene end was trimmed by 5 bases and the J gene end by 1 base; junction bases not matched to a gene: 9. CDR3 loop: CASSSYRLAASYNEQFF. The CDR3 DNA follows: TGCGCCAGCAGCTCGTACAGACTAGCGGCTTCCTACAATGAGCAGTTCTTC.

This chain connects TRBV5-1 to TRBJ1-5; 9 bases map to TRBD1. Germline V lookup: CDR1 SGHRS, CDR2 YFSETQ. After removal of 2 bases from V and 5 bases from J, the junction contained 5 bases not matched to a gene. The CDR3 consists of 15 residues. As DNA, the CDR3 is TGCGCCAGCAGCTTAGGGACAGGGTTGGATCAGCCCCAGCATTTT. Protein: CASSLGTGLDQPQHF. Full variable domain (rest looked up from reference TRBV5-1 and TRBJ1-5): KAGVTQTPRYLIKTRGQQVTLSCSPISGHRSVSWYQQTPGQGLQFLFEYFSETQRNKGNFPGRFSGRQFSNSRSEMNVSTLELGDSALYLCASSLGTGLDQPQHFGDGTRLSIL.

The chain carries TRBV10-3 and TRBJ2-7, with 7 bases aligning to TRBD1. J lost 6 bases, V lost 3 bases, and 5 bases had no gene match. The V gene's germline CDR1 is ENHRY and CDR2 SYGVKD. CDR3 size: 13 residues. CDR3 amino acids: CAISDDRAREQYF. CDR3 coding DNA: TGTGCCATCAGTGATGACAGGGCGCGCGAGCAGTACTTC.

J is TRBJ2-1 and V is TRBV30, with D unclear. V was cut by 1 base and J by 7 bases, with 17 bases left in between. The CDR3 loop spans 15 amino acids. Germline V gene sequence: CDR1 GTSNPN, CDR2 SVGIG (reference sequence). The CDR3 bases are TGTGCCTGGAGTGGCCAAACAAACGAATTAAATGAGCAGTTCTTC. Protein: CAWSGQTNELNEQFF.

In nucleotides, the CDR3 is TGTGCCAGCAGCCCATTCACAGATACGCAGTATTTT. It is translated as CASSPFTDTQYF. This chain uses TRBV5-4 with TRBJ2-3; D is ambiguous. The V and J ends lost 4 bases and 2 bases respectively, with 5 bases between them. Germline V gene sequence: CDR1 SGHNT, CDR2 YYREEE (reference sequence). The CDR3 has 12 residues.

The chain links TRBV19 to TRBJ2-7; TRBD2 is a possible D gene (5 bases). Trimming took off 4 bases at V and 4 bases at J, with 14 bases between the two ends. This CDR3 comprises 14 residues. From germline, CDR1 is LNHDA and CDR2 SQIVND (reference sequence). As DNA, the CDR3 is TGTGCCAGTAGTACGGGAACGGCCTCATACGAGCAGTACTTC. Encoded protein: CASSTGTASYEQYF.

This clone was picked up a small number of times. DNA for the CDR3: TGTGCCAGCAGCTCCCGGGGGAAGGAAGCTTTCTTT. This translates into CASSSRGKEAFF. V gene TRBV13 combines with J gene TRBJ1-1; a possible D gene is TRBD1 (5 bases). The CDR3 length is 12 residues. V shed 4 bases and J shed 8 bases, with 11 bases lying between them. The V gene's germline CDR1 is PRHDT and CDR2 FYEKMQ (reference sequence).

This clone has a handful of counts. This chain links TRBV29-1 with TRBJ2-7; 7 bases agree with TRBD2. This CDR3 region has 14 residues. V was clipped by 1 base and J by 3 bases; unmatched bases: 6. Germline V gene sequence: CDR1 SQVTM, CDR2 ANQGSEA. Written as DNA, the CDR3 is TGCAGCGTTGAAGGGAACGGGGGGAGCTACGAGCAGTACTTC. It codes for CSVEGNGGSYEQYF.

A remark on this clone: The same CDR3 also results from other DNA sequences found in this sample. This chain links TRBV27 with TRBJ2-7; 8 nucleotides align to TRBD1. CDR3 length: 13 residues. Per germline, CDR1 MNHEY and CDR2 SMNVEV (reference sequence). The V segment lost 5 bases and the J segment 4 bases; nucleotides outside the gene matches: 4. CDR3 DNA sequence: TGTGCCAGCAGTCCTGACAGGGGTTACGAGCAGTACTTC. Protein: CASSPDRGYEQYF.

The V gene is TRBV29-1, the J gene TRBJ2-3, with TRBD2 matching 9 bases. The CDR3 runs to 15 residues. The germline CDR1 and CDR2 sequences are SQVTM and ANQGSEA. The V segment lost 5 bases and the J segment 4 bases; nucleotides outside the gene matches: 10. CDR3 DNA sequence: TGCAGCGTTCTACTAGCGGGCCCCCAGTCAGATACGCAGTATTTT. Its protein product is CSVLLAGPQSDTQYF.

The CDR3 DNA reads TGCGCCAGCAGCCAAGATCACCGGGAGGGCAACGAGCAGTACTTC. Protein product: CASSQDHREGNEQYF. The chain combines TRBV4-1 with TRBJ2-7; TRBD2 agrees at 8 bases. The CDR3 consists of 15 residues. The V segment lost 0 bases and the J segment 5 bases; nucleotides outside the gene matches: 6. Germline values: CDR1 MGHRA, CDR2 YSYEKL.

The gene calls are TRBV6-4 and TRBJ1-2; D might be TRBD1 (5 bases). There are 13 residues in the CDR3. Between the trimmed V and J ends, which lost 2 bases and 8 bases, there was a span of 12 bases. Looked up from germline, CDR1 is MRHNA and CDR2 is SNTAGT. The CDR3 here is CASSDPGHLGYTF. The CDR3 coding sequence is TGTGCCAGCAGTGACCCAGGGCACTTGGGCTACACCTTC.

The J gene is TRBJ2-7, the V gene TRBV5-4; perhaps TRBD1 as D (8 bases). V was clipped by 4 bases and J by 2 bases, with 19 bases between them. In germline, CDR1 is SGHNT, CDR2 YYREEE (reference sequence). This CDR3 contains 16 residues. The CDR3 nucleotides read TGTGCCAGCAGCCGCTCGGGGGGACAGGCTGCCTACGAGCAGTACTTC. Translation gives CASSRSGGQAAYEQYF.

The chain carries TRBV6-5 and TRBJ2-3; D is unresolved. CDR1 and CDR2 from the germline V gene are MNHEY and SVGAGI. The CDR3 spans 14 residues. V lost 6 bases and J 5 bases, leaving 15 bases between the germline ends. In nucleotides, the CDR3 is TGTGCCAGCAGCACCACAGCCGCGTTAGATACGCAGTATTTT. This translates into CASSTTAALDTQYF.

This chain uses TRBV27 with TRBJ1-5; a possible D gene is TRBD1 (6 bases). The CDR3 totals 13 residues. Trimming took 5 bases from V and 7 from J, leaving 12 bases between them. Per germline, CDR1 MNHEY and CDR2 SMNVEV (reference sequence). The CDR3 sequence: CASSITGSQPQHF. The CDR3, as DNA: TGTGCCAGCAGTATAACAGGGTCCCAGCCCCAGCATTTT.

As DNA, the CDR3 is TGTGCCAGCAGCAAGACAGGGGACGTCGGGGAGCTGTTTTTT. It codes for CASSKTGDVGELFF. The chain recombines TRBV21-1 with TRBJ2-2; the table's D call of TRBD1 was not tested on the DNA. TRBV21-1 is given as a pseudogene. The CDR3 length is 14 residues.

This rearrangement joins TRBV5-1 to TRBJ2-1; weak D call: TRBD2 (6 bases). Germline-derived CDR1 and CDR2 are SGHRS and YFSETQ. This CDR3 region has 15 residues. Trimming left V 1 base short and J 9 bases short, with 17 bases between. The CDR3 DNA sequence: TGCGCCAGCAGCTTGCTAAGCGGAGGGACGGGTGAGCAGTTCTTC. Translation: CASSLLSGGTGEQFF.

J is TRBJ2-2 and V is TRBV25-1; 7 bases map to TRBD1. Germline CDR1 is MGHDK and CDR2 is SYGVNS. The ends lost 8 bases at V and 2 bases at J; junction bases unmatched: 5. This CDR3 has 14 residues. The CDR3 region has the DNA TGTGCCAGCCAGACAGGGAGTAACACCGGGGAGCTGTTTTTT. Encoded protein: CASQTGSNTGELFF.

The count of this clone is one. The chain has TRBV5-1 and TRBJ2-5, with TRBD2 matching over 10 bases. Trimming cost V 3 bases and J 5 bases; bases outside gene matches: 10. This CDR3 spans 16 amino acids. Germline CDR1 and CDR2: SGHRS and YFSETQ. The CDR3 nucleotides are TGCGCCAGCAGCTCCCCTAGCGGGGGAGGCGGGGAGACCCAGTACTTC. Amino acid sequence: CASSSPSGGGGETQYF.

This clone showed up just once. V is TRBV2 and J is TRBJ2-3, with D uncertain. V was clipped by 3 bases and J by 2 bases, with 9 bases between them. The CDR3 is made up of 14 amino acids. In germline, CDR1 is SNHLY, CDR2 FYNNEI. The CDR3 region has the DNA TGTGCCAGCAGTGAGATTGCCTACACAGATACGCAGTATTTT. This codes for CASSEIAYTDTQYF.

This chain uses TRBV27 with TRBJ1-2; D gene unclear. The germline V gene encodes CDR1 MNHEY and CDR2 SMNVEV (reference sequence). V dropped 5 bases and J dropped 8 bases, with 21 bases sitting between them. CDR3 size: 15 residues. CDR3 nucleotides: TGTGCCAGCAGTCCCAAATCCGGGAGGCTTTGGGGCTACACCTTC. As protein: CASSPKSGRLWGYTF.

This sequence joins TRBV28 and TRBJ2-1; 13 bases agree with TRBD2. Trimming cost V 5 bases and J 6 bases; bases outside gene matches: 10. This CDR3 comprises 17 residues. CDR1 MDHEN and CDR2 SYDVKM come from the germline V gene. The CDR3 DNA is TGTGCCAGCAGTCAGGGAACTAGCGGGGGGGTGTCCAATGAGCAGTTCTTC. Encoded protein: CASSQGTSGGVSNEQFF.